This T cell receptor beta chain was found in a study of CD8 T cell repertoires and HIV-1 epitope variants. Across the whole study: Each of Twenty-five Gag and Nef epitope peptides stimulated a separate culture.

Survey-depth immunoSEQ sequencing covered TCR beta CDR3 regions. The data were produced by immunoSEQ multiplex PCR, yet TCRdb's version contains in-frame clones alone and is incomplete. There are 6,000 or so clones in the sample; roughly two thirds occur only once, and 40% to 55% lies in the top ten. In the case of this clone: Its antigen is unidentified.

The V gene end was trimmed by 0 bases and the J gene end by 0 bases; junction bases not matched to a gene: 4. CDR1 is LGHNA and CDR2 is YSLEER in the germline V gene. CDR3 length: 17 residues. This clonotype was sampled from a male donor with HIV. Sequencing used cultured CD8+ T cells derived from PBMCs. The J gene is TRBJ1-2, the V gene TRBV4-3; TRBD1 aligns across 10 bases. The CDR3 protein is CASSQDAGTGANYGYTF. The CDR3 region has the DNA TGCGCCAGCAGCCAAGACGCCGGGACAGGGGCTAACTATGGCTACACCTTC.